These 9 T cell receptor beta chains share one sample of origin, sequenced in a study of cytomegalovirus exposure and HLA in healthy donors. The PCR ran on 60 Vbeta and 13 Jbeta primers. TCRdb's table, derived via immunoSEQ multiplex PCR, lists solely in-frame clones and lacks some. Counted here are 150,000 to 160,000 clones, about 76% occurring once; the ten biggest clones make up roughly 7.7%. The sequencing input was PBMCs. The receptors stem from a man aged 25 to 40 in good health and CMV-seropositive.

In its sample, this clone was seen once. This chain uses TRBV27 with TRBJ1-1; D may be TRBD1 (6 bases). Germline lookup yields CDR1 MNHEY and CDR2 SMNVEV (reference sequence). The CDR3 length is 16 residues. The germline V and J ends were trimmed by 4 bases and 3 bases, with 18 bases remaining between them. The CDR3 protein is CASSSNRFGGDTEAFF. Here the CDR3 DNA reads TGTGCCAGCAGTTCCAATCGATTTGGGGGCGACACTGAAGCTTTCTTT.

The rearrangement joins TRBV5-1 to TRBJ2-3; D unclear. Trimming took off 2 bases at V and 0 bases at J, with 22 bases between the two ends. The CDR3 has 19 residues. Germline values: CDR1 SGHRS, CDR2 YFSETQ. The DNA of the CDR3 is TGCGCCAGCAGCTTAAGGTTTGCTCGACACGAATCTAGCACAGATACGCAGTATTTT. Protein sequence: CASSLRFARHESSTDTQYF.

This clone was seen only a few times. The chain links TRBV12-5 to TRBJ2-3; 11 bases map to TRBD2. CDR3 size: 16 residues. Germline lookup yields CDR1 LGHNT and CDR2 FRNRAP. V lost 9 bases to trimming and J lost 3 bases; unmatched junction nucleotides: 11. The CDR3 sequence: CASTLVAGGPTDTQYF. In nucleotides, the CDR3 is TGTGCTAGCACCTTAGTAGCGGGAGGGCCGACAGATACGCAGTATTTT. The variable domain in full, completed from reference TRBV12-5 and TRBJ2-3, reads DARVTQTPRHKVTEMGQEVTMRCQPILGHNTVFWYRQTMMQGLELLAYFRNRAPLDDSGMPKDRFSAEMPDATLATLKIQPSEPRDSAVYFCASTLVAGGPTDTQYFGPGTRLTVL.

The rearrangement uses TRBV29-1 and TRBJ1-2, with 7 bases identical to TRBD1. The CDR3 extends over 12 amino acids. Germline trimming cut 6 bases from V and 2 bases from J; bases unmatched to any gene: 3. In germline, CDR1 is SQVTM, CDR2 ANQGSEA. The CDR3 sequence: CSVADRNYGYTF. CDR3 DNA: TGCAGCGTGGCGGACAGGAACTATGGCTACACCTTC.

The V and J genes are TRBV12-5 and TRBJ2-2; TRBD1 aligns across 8 bases. The CDR3 is 17 amino acids. The V gene end was trimmed by 2 bases and the J gene end by 0 bases; junction bases not matched to a gene: 5. Germline loops: CDR1 LGHNT, CDR2 FRNRAP. CDR3 loop: CASGLPLTGANTGELFF. In DNA form, the CDR3 reads TGTGCTAGTGGTTTGCCACTGACAGGGGCGAACACCGGGGAGCTGTTTTTT.

V usage is TRBV27 and J usage is TRBJ1-2; D gene ambiguous. The CDR3 has 14 amino acids. Germline V gene lookup returns CDR1 MNHEY and CDR2 SMNVEV (reference sequence). V was pared by 4 bases and J by 0 bases, with 9 bases between. CDR3 region: CASSSPRANYGYTF. The CDR3 DNA reads as TGTGCCAGCAGTTCGCCGAGAGCTAACTATGGCTACACCTTC.

The V gene is TRBV10-1, the J gene TRBJ1-1; TRBD1 aligns across 11 bases. This CDR3 comprises 15 residues. The J segment lost 3 bases and the V segment lost 2 bases, leaving 2 bases of the junction unmatched. Germline CDR1 and CDR2: WNHNN and SYGVQD (reference sequence). The CDR3 is CASSEQGQGDTEAFF. The CDR3 coding sequence is TGCGCCAGCAGTGAGCAGGGACAGGGGGACACTGAAGCTTTCTTT.

This clone was detected once. The chain uses TRBV4-2 and TRBJ2-5; 12 bases agree with TRBD2. This CDR3 comprises 15 residues. Germline values: CDR1 LGHNA, CDR2 YNFKEQ. V was pared by 9 bases and J by 5 bases, with 10 bases of the junction left unmatched. In nucleotides, the CDR3 is TGTGCCAGTGCGGGGCTAGCGGGGGGGGGTGAGACCCAGTACTTC. This sequence encodes CASAGLAGGGETQYF.

J is TRBJ1-1 and V is TRBV4-3; D remains ambiguous. The germline gives CDR1 LGHNA, CDR2 YSLEER. V gave up 3 bases and J gave up 0 bases, with 5 bases separating them. The CDR3 contains 13 residues. The CDR3: CASSHQMNTEAFF. Written as DNA, the CDR3 is TGCGCCAGCAGCCACCAAATGAACACTGAAGCTTTCTTT.